A selection of T cell receptor beta chains follows, all from one sample in a study of cytomegalovirus exposure and HLA in healthy donors. Assay used: immunoSEQ multiplex PCR; TCRdb lists only in-frame clones, some missing. The data show 150,000 to 200,000 clones, more than 70% seen once. Input material: PBMCs. The receptors shown here come from a woman between 50 and 59 years old in good health and CMV-seropositive. CDR3s include the opening cysteine and the closing phenylalanine or tryptophan. A D gene is named only where the DNA matches it firmly. Rows give clone size only sometimes, using once, few, many, or a class for an expanded clone.

d_call	v_call	j_call	clone_size	cdr3_nt	cdr3_aa
NA	TRBV10-3	TRBJ1-2	NA	TGTGCTCTCGGTGAGGAGGGAGGAGTGCGGGGCTACACCTTC	CALGEEGGVRGYTF
TRBD1	TRBV30	TRBJ1-1	NA	TGTGCCTGGAGTGGGACAGGGTTTGAAGCTTTCTTT	CAWSGTGFEAFF
NA	TRBV28	TRBJ1-1	NA	TGTGCCAGCAGGGGGTACGGGATTTTAAACACTGAAGCTTTCTTT	CASRGYGILNTEAFF
NA	TRBV27	TRBJ1-5	NA	TGTGCCAGCAGTTTAACAGGAGGGGATCAGCCCCAGCATTTT	CASSLTGGDQPQHF
NA	TRBV6-1	TRBJ1-5	once	TGTGCCAGCAGTGAGTGGCAGGGAGGTGGTCAGCCCCAGCATTTT	CASSEWQGGGQPQHF
TRBD2	TRBV7-9	TRBJ2-1	NA	TGTGCCAGCAATGGGGTCGGGGAGGGCGTCGATGAGCAGTTCTTC	CASNGVGEGVDEQFF
TRBD1	TRBV6-5	TRBJ2-7	NA	TGTGCCAGCAGTTACTCGGGACAGGGATACGAGCAGTACTTC	CASSYSGQGYEQYF
NA	TRBV7-9	TRBJ1-1	NA	TGTGCCAGCACCGACACACGATCCGACATGAACACTGAAGCTTTCTTT	CASTDTRSDMNTEAFF
NA	TRBV6-1	TRBJ1-5	NA	TGTGCCAGCCAGTCCGCAGGCAATCAGCCCCAGCATTTT	CASQSAGNQPQHF
TRBD1	TRBV19	TRBJ2-7	NA	TGTGCCAGTAGTATTCTCGGACAGGGGGAGGGTGTCCCCTACGAGCAGTACTTC	CASSILGQGEGVPYEQYF
NA	TRBV4-1	TRBJ2-2	NA	TGCGCCAGCAGCCGCCAGGGGACCGGGGAGCTGTTTTTT	CASSRQGTGELFF
NA	TRBV7-2	TRBJ2-3	NA	TGTGCCAGCAGCTTAGAAGGGGGAATTCACGCAGATACGCAGTATTTT	CASSLEGGIHADTQYF
TRBD1	TRBV14	TRBJ1-1	few	TGTGCCAGCAGCCTATCCAGGGGGCGCGGGACTGAAGCTTTCTTT	CASSLSRGRGTEAFF
TRBD2	TRBV14	TRBJ2-3	NA	TGTGCCAGCAGCCAAAGCGGGGGGGGCACAGATACGCAGTATTTT	CASSQSGGGTDTQYF
TRBD1	TRBV6-5	TRBJ1-6	NA	TGTGCCAGCAGTTACCGGGACAGGGGTTCACCCCTCCACTTT	CASSYRDRGSPLHF
TRBD1	TRBV28	TRBJ1-5	NA	TGTGCCAGCAGTGCCCCGGGACAGTTACTCAATCAGCCCCAGCATTTT	CASSAPGQLLNQPQHF
NA	TRBV4-3	TRBJ2-7	NA	TGCGCCAGCAGCCAAGATAAAGGTTTCAGGGACGAGCAGTACTTC	CASSQDKGFRDEQYF
TRBD2	TRBV6-1	TRBJ2-1	few	TGTGCCAGCAGTGAGGCTAGCGGGACCGTAGCTGCCTACAATGAGCAGTTCTTC	CASSEASGTVAAYNEQFF
TRBD2	TRBV10-3	TRBJ2-1	NA	TGTGCCATCAGTGAGTCGTTAGCGGGGCCACGCAATGAGCAGTTCTTC	CAISESLAGPRNEQFF
NA	TRBV9	TRBJ2-7	few	TGTGCCAGCAGCGTAGACGGGAATTCCTACGAGCAGTACTTC	CASSVDGNSYEQYF
NA	TRBV15	TRBJ1-1	NA	TGTGCCACCAGCAGAGACTATAATTCTGAAGCTTTCTTT	CATSRDYNSEAFF
TRBD2	TRBV4-2	TRBJ2-7	few	TGTGCCAGCAGCCAAGCTAGCGGGAACGAGCAGTACTTC	CASSQASGNEQYF
NA	TRBV10-3	TRBJ2-5	NA	TGTGCCATCAGTGTATCGGCGGGGGTACAGGGGGGCCAGTACTTC	CAISVSAGVQGGQYF
NA	TRBV9	TRBJ2-3	NA	TGTGCCAGCACCCGAGGGGGGGGCACAGATACGCAGTATTTT	CASTRGGGTDTQYF
TRBD2	TRBV11-2	TRBJ2-7	once	TGTGCCAGCAGCTTAAACGTTCCGGCTAGCGGGGTTTACGAGCAGTACTTC	CASSLNVPASGVYEQYF
TRBD2	TRBV5-1	TRBJ2-2	NA	TGCGCCAGCAGCTGGGGACTAGCAGGAAACACCGGGGAGCTGTTTTTT	CASSWGLAGNTGELFF
TRBD1	TRBV6-5	TRBJ2-7	NA	TGTGCCAGCACCAGGACAGGACAGGGGAGCGAGCAGTACTTC	CASTRTGQGSEQYF
TRBD1	TRBV30	TRBJ1-1	NA	TGTGCCTGGGACAGGGGGAATACTGAAGCTTTCTTT	CAWDRGNTEAFF
NA	TRBV5-1	TRBJ1-1	NA	TGCGCCAGCAGCCCCGGACAGCCAAACACTGAAGCTTTCTTT	CASSPGQPNTEAFF
NA	TRBV9	TRBJ1-2	NA	TGTGCCAGCAGCGGGAGTCTTAACCCTAACTATGGCTACACCTTC	CASSGSLNPNYGYTF
NA	TRBV4-3	TRBJ1-1	NA	TGCGCCAGCAGCCAAGGCAACAGGAACACTGAAGCTTTCTTT	CASSQGNRNTEAFF
TRBD1	TRBV19	TRBJ1-5	NA	TGTGCCAGTAGTACCCCCCAGACAGGGTATCAGCCCCAGCATTTT	CASSTPQTGYQPQHF
TRBD1	TRBV30	TRBJ1-2	NA	TGTGCCTGGGCCGGGACAGGGGTGGCTAACTATGGCTACACCTTC	CAWAGTGVANYGYTF
TRBD1	TRBV19	TRBJ1-1	NA	TGTGCCAGTAGTGCCGACAGGGCGGAGGAAGCTTTCTTT	CASSADRAEEAFF
TRBD1	TRBV9	TRBJ1-2	NA	TGTGCCAGCAGCGTCACAGTGACAGGGAACTACGGCTACACCTTC	CASSVTVTGNYGYTF
NA	TRBV9	TRBJ2-7	NA	TGTGCCAGCAGCCCCTCCTTTAGCGGCTACGAGCAGTACTTC	CASSPSFSGYEQYF
NA	TRBV5-1	TRBJ2-7	NA	TGCGCCAGCAGCTTGGCGGGCGGGACCTTTTCAAAGAAGGCCTACGAGCAGTACTTC	CASSLAGGTFSKKAYEQYF
NA	TRBV19	TRBJ2-7	NA	TGTGCCAGTAGTAGGACCCGGGAGCTCACCTACGAGCAGTACTTC	CASSRTRELTYEQYF
TRBD2	TRBV15	TRBJ2-1	NA	TGTGCCACTAGGTTTGAGACTAGCTTTTCTGAGCAGTTCTTC	CATRFETSFSEQFF
NA	TRBV19	TRBJ1-1	NA	TGTGCCAGTAGTATAGTGGTAAGGGGTACTGAAGCTTTCTTT	CASSIVVRGTEAFF
NA	TRBV5-1	TRBJ2-7	NA	TGCGCCAGCAGCTTGGTTGGGGCCCCCTCCTACGAGCAGTACTTC	CASSLVGAPSYEQYF
NA	TRBV21-1	TRBJ2-7	NA	NA	CASSYLCRGQGYEQYF
TRBD1	TRBV5-4	TRBJ2-2	few	TGTGCCAGCAGCTCCCCCACCGGACAGGGGTTAACCGGGGAGCTGTTTTTT	CASSSPTGQGLTGELFF
NA	TRBV4-1	TRBJ2-5	NA	TGCGCCAGCAGCCAAGTGGGCTCTTTGGAGACCCAGTACTTC	CASSQVGSLETQYF
NA	TRBV5-1	TRBJ2-1	NA	TGCGCCAGCAGCTTAAGCACAGTCGGGACACAGAGGGTGTTCTTC	CASSLSTVGTQRVFF
TRBD1	TRBV5-6	TRBJ2-7	NA	TGTGCCAGCAGCTTGCCGGGACAGACCGTCTACGAGCAGTACTTC	CASSLPGQTVYEQYF
NA	TRBV7-9	TRBJ2-4	NA	TGTGCCAGCAGCCTAGATGCTCAGAACATTCAGTACTTC	CASSLDAQNIQYF
NA	TRBV5-5	TRBJ1-4	NA	TGTGCCAGCAGCTTGAAATATTCCGGGACTAATGAAAAACTGTTTTTT	CASSLKYSGTNEKLFF
NA	TRBV21-1	TRBJ1-1	NA	TGTGCCAGCAGCAAACTTTTCCTTGGACAGAACACTGAAGCTTTCTTT	CASSKLFLGQNTEAFF
NA	TRBV7-9	TRBJ1-2	NA	TGTGCCAGCAGCCCCTTCCCCGGGGGGAACTATGGCTACACCTTC	CASSPFPGGNYGYTF
TRBD1	TRBV19	TRBJ2-7	once	TGTGTCAGTAGAGAAGGGACAGGGGTCGAGCAGTACTTC	CVSREGTGVEQYF
NA	TRBV6-6	TRBJ2-7	NA	TGTGCCAGCAGTTACTCGACGGAGGGGTACGAGCAGTACTTC	CASSYSTEGYEQYF
TRBD2	TRBV4-3	TRBJ2-5	NA	TGCGCCAGCAGCCAAGAGTCGGGGGAGGGGGAGACCCAGTACTTC	CASSQESGEGETQYF